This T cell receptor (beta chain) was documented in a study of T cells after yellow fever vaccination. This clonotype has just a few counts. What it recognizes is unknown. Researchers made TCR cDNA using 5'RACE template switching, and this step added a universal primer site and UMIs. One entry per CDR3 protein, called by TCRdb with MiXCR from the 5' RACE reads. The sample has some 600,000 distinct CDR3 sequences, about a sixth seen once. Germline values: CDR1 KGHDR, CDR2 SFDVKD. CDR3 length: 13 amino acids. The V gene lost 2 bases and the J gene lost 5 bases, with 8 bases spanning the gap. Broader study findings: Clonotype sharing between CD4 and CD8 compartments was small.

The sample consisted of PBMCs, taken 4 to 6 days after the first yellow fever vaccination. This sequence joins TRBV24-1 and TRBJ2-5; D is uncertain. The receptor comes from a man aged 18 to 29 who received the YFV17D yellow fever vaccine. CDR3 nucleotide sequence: TGTGCCACCAGTGATTCGACTCTCGAGACCCAGTACTTC. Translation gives CATSDSTLETQYF.